This TCR beta chain was identified during a study of shared clonotypes between healthy human individuals. On the study more broadly: The study drew on a couple of women and a few men aged 18 to 49 as donors. Per donor, CD8 memory used one plate, CD8 naive used two, CD4 memory used three and CD4 naive used three.

TCRdb keeps only in-frame clones here, not all; method: immunoSEQ multiplex PCR. Here the sample spans roughly 1,500,000 clones, 98% being singletons. This clone has just one count. Its antigen is undetermined. General study findings and limits: Clonotype sharing across several donors was observed for around 4.8% of naive CD4 clonotypes.

The sequence derives from a man in his thirties or forties in good health. Sequencing used naive CD4+ T cells sorted from blood. Indicated subset: CD45RA+ positively selected.

The CDR3 DNA reads TGTGCCAGCAACCTAGCGGGAGACCCCTCCTACGAGCAGTACTTC. Translating gives CASNLAGDPSYEQYF. This sequence joins TRBV6-1 and TRBJ2-7; 10 nucleotides align to TRBD2. CDR1 and CDR2 (germline): MNHNS, SASEGT. The CDR3 covers 15 residues. Losses at the gene ends were 7 bases for V and 0 bases for J; bases not matched to a gene: 6.